This section outlines one TCR beta chain sequence together with its context. The V end lost 3 bases, the J end lost 3 bases, and 15 bases lay between the germline ends. Germline-derived CDR1 and CDR2 are LGHNA and YNFKEQ. This CDR3 has 15 residues. Sequenced by immunoSEQ multiplex PCR; TCRdb stores in-frame clones only, minus some. The table lists 80,000 to 95,000 clones, about 76% of them singletons. The entry originates in a study of blood T cell repertoires in COVID-19. Background on the study: In each case, the material was cDNA or gDNA derived from T cells, B-cell-depleted T cells, or PBMCs.

The chain joins TRBV4-2 to TRBJ2-7; tentative D call: TRBD2 (5 bases). This clonotype was sampled from an elderly woman with acute or convalescent COVID-19. What was sequenced was peripheral blood. The CDR3 is CASSHAERGIYEQYF. The CDR3 region has the DNA TGTGCCAGCAGCCATGCCGAACGGGGTATCTACGAGCAGTACTTC.